Listed below are T cell receptor beta chains from one sample, sequenced in a study of T cell repertoires in cytomegalovirus infection. TCRdb re-analysed the reads in MiXCR, keeping a single row per CDR3 protein. The table lists roughly 700,000 distinct CDR3 sequences, roughly 30% of them singletons, with about 18% in the top ten. Antigen specificity for these receptors is unknown. The starting material was cultured PBMCs, obtained from culture after CMV antigen stimulation. The receptors were gathered from a human donor in good health (CMV status not recorded). Some clones in this sample may be carry-over from other donors' samples. Both conserved end residues are part of each CDR3. D genes are given only for firm matches. Expanded clones are given a class, and other clones once, few, many or no size at all.

>.|TRBJ1-2|TRBV25-1|few
TGTGCCAGCAGCATAACATCTTATGGCTACACCTTC
CASSITSYGYTF
>.|TRBJ1-1|TRBV7-9|.
TGTGCCAGCAGCTTATACCGGTGGAGTGTCGTCGCTGAAGCTTTCTTT
CASSLYRWSVVAEAFF
>TRBD2|TRBJ2-3|TRBV6-6|once
TGTGCCAGCAGTTACAGTCTAGCGGGGAGAGATACGCAGTATTTT
CASSYSLAGRDTQYF
>.|TRBJ2-5|TRBV3-1|.
TGTGCCAGCAGCCAATCAATAGCGCAAGAGACCCAGTACTTC
CASSQSIAQETQYF
>.|TRBJ2-2|TRBV27|.
TGTGCCAGCAGTCGGTGGCAAAACACCGGGGAGCTGTTTTTT
CASSRWQNTGELFF
>TRBD2|TRBJ2-5|TRBV11-2|.
TGTGCCAGCAGCGTACCGGGACTAGCTAGAGAGACCCAGTACTTC
CASSVPGLARETQYF
>.|TRBJ2-5|TRBV18|.
TGTGCCAGCTCACCACGGACAGCCCAAGAGACCCAGTACTTC
CASSPRTAQETQYF
>.|TRBJ2-7|TRBV11-2|.
TGTGCCAGCAGCTTTCACAGGCGCGAGCAGTACTTC
CASSFHRREQYF
>.|TRBJ1-5|TRBV6-6|.
TGTGCCAGCAGTTACTCGGAACAGCCCCAGCATTTT
CASSYSEQPQHF
>.|TRBJ2-7|TRBV19|few
TGTGCCAGTAAGGCTGGTAACTACGAGCAGTACTTC
CASKAGNYEQYF
>.|TRBJ2-5|TRBV10-3|few
TGTGCCATCAGTGAGTCGTCAACCGGAGGAGAGACCCAGTACTTC
CAISESSTGGETQYF
>.|TRBJ2-3|TRBV7-2|many
TGTGCCAGCAGCCTGTTGAGGGGAAAAGATACGCAGTATTTT
CASSLLRGKDTQYF
>.|TRBJ2-1|TRBV7-2|many
TGTGCCAGCAGCTTAAATTCCTACAATGAGCAGTTCTTC
CASSLNSYNEQFF
>.|TRBJ2-3|TRBV7-6|.
TGTGCCAGCAGCCTGGTGAGGGAAGCCACAGATACGCAGTATTTT
CASSLVREATDTQYF
>.|TRBJ1-4|TRBV7-2|many
TGTGCCAGCAGTTTGCTGGGGGTTGGTGAAAAACTGTTTTTT
CASSLLGVGEKLFF
>.|TRBJ2-5|TRBV7-6|few
TGTGCCAGCAGCTTAGAGGGGGGGCTCCAAGAGACCCAGTACTTC
CASSLEGGLQETQYF
>TRBD2|TRBJ2-5|TRBV7-9|few
TGTGCCAGCAGCCCTTCTGTAGGACTAGCGGGAGGAGAGACCCAGTACTTC
CASSPSVGLAGGETQYF
>TRBD2|TRBJ2-1|TRBV20-1|.
TGCAGTGCTAGACCAGCCCAGCGGGGCTACAATGAGCAGTTCTTC
CSARPAQRGYNEQFF
>.|TRBJ1-6|TRBV2|.
TGTGCCAGCAGTGCGGACAGAGTTAATTCACCCCTCCACTTT
CASSADRVNSPLHF
>.|TRBJ1-2|TRBV28|.
TGTGCCAGCAGTTTTCAGACGGCACATGGCTACACCTTC
CASSFQTAHGYTF
>TRBD1|TRBJ2-5|TRBV20-1|few
TGCAGTGCTAGTCCCGGACAGGGTGGGGAGACCCAGTACTTC
CSASPGQGGETQYF
>TRBD1|TRBJ1-3|TRBV7-2|many
TGTGCCAGCAGCAAGACAGGGGCGGGAAACACCATATATTTT
CASSKTGAGNTIYF
>.|TRBJ1-3|TRBV12-3/TRBV12-4|few
TGTGCCAGCAGTTACGGGAGAAACACCATATATTTT
CASSYGRNTIYF
>.|TRBJ1-1|TRBV12-3/TRBV12-4|many
TGTGCCAGCACCCCCCGGGGGCCCTTTATGAACACTGAAGCTTTCTTT
CASTPRGPFMNTEAFF
>.|TRBJ2-5|TRBV11-3|few
TGTGCCAGCAGCTCTGACTCCGGCGCGGAGACCCAGTACTTC
CASSSDSGAETQYF
>TRBD1|TRBJ2-7|TRBV4-3|.
TGCGCCAGCAGCCCAGGGGACAGGGGGCACGAGCAGTACTTC
CASSPGDRGHEQYF